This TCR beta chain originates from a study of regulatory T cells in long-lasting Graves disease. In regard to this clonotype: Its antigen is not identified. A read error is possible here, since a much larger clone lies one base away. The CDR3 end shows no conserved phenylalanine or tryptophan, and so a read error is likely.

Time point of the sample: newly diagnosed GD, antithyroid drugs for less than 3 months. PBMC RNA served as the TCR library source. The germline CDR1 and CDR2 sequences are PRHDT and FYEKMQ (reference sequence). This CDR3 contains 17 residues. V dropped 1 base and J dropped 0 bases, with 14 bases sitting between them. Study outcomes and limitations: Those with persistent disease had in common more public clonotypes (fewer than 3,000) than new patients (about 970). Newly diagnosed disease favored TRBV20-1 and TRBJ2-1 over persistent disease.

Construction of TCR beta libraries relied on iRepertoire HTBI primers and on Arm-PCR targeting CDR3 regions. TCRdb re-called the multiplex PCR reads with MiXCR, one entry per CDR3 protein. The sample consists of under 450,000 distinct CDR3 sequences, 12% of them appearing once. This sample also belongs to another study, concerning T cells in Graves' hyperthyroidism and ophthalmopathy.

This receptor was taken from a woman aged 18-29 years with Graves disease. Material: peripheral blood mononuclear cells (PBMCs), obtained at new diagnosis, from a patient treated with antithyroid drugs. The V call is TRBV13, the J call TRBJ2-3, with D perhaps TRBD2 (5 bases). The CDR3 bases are TGTGCCAGCAGCTTAGTTGGGGTAGCGTGGAGCACAGATACGCAGTATCTT. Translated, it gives CASSLVGVAWSTDTQYL.